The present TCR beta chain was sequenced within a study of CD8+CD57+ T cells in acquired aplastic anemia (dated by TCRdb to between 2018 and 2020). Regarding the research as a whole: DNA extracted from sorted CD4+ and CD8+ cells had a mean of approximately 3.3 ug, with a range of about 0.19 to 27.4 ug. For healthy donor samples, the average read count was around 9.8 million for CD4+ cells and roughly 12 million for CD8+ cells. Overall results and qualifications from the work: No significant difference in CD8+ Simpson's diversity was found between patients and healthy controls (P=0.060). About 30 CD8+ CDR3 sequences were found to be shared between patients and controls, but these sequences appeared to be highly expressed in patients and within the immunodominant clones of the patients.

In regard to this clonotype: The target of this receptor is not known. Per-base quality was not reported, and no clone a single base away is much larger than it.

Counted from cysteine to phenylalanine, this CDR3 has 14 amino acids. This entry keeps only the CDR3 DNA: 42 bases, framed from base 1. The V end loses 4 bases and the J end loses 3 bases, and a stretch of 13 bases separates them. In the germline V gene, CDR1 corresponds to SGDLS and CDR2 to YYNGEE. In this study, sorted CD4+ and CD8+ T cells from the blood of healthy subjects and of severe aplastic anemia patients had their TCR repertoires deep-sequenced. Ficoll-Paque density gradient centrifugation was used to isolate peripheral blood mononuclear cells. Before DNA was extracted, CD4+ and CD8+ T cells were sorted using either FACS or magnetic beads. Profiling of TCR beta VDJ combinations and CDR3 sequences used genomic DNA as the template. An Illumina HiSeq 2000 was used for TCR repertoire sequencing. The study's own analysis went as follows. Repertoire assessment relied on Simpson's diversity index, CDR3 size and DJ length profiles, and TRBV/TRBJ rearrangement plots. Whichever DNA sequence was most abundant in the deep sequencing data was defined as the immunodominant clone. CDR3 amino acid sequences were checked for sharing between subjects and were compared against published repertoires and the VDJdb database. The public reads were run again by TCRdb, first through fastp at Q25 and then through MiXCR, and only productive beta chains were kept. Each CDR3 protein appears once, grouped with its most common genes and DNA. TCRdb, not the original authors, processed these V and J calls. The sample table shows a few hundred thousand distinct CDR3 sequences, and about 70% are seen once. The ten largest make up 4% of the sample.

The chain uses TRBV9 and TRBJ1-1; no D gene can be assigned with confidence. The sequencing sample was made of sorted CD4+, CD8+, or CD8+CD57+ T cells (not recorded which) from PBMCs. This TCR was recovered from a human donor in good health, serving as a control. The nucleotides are TGTGCCAGCAGCTTAGTGGGTCGGGACACTGAAGCTTTCTTT. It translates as CASSLVGRDTEAFF.